The 32 T cell receptor beta chains in this list originate from one sample, sequenced in a study of cytomegalovirus exposure and HLA in healthy donors. The PCR was carried out with 60 Vbeta primers and 13 Jbeta primers. Profiled with immunoSEQ multiplex PCR; TCRdb holds only in-frame clones, not every one. The sample shows some 160,000 clones, 77% of them seen only once. Specimen: PBMCs. The receptors were gathered from a young woman in good health and CMV-seronegative.

This chain connects TRBV5-4 to TRBJ2-1; 10 bases map to TRBD1. This CDR3 spans 15 amino acids. Germline V gene sequence: CDR1 SGHNT, CDR2 YYREEE (reference sequence). The V and J ends lost 4 bases and 9 bases, in that order; junction bases with no gene match: 10. CDR3 DNA: TGTGCCAGCAGCGAGGGACAGGGGCAGGGGGGTGAGCAGTTCTTC. It specifies CASSEGQGQGGEQFF.

The chain links TRBV5-1 to TRBJ2-7, with 7 bases aligning to TRBD2. This CDR3 contains 15 residues. Germline V gives CDR1 SGHRS, CDR2 YFSETQ. V lost 4 bases and J lost 5; bases outside the gene matches: 12. Written as DNA, the CDR3 is TGCGCCAGCAGCGTCACTAGCGCGATCTACGACGAGCAGTACTTC. Amino acids: CASSVTSAIYDEQYF.

The chain couples TRBV6-5 to TRBJ2-7; D not certain. Trimming removed 2 bases from V and 6 bases from J, with 8 bases in between. CDR1 and CDR2 (germline): MNHEY, SVGAGI. This CDR3 spans 12 amino acids. Written as DNA, the CDR3 is TGTGCCAGCAGTTACGAGGAAGGCGAGCAGTACTTC. As protein: CASSYEEGEQYF.

The V and J genes are TRBV5-4 and TRBJ2-5, with 7 bases aligning to TRBD1. CDR1 and CDR2 from the germline V gene are SGHNT and YYREEE (reference sequence). The CDR3 is 17 amino acids. Trimming took 4 bases from V and 5 from J; bases not matched to a gene: 17. The CDR3 is CASSPGSKPGGLETQYF. The CDR3 nucleotides read TGTGCCAGCAGCCCAGGTTCCAAACCAGGGGGTTTGGAGACCCAGTACTTC.

The V and J genes are TRBV7-9 and TRBJ2-5; D is possibly TRBD2 (5 bases). The CDR3 spans 13 residues. Germline CDR1 and CDR2: SEHNR and FQNEAQ (reference sequence). Trimming shortened V by 1 base and J by 4 bases, and 7 bases separated the two germline ends. The CDR3 spells CASSLVGVETQYF. The CDR3 nucleotides read TGTGCCAGCAGCTTAGTCGGGGTAGAGACCCAGTACTTC.

The table lists this clone with a count of one. V and J are TRBV6-5 and TRBJ1-3; TRBD1 is a possible D gene (5 bases). With 5 bases removed from V and 2 bases from J, the gap between germline ends came to 10 bases. The CDR3 totals 14 residues. The V gene's germline CDR1 is MNHEY and CDR2 SVGAGI. The chain's CDR3 is CASSGAPTGNTIYF. Written as DNA, the CDR3 is TGTGCCAGCAGTGGGGCTCCAACTGGAAACACCATATATTTT.

This clone came up once. The chain carries TRBV15 and TRBJ1-5, with 7 bases aligning to TRBD1. This CDR3 comprises 18 residues. V dropped 1 base and J dropped 0; count of bases not matched to a gene: 9. The germline V gene encodes CDR1 LNHNV and CDR2 YYDKDF (reference sequence). CDR3 region: CATSRVPPGQHSNQPQHF. As DNA, the CDR3 is TGTGCCACCAGCAGAGTCCCCCCGGGACAGCATAGCAATCAGCCCCAGCATTTT. Full variable domain (rest looked up from reference TRBV15 and TRBJ1-5): DAMVIQNPRYQVTQFGKPVTLSCSQTLNHNVMYWYQQKSSQAPKLLFHYYDKDFNNEADTPDNFQSRRPNTSFCFLDIRSPGLGDTAMYLCATSRVPPGQHSNQPQHFGDGTRLSIL.

The genes are TRBV5-1 and TRBJ2-7, with D perhaps matching TRBD1 (6 bases). Trimming left V 0 bases short and J 0 bases short, with 7 bases between. The CDR3 has 14 residues. Germline loops: CDR1 SGHRS, CDR2 YFSETQ. The CDR3 is CASSLDRDSYEQYF. The CDR3 bases are TGCGCCAGCAGCTTGGACAGGGACTCCTACGAGCAGTACTTC. The entire variable domain, with the rest obtained from reference TRBV5-1 and TRBJ2-7, is as follows: KAGVTQTPRYLIKTRGQQVTLSCSPISGHRSVSWYQQTPGQGLQFLFEYFSETQRNKGNFPGRFSGRQFSNSRSEMNVSTLELGDSALYLCASSLDRDSYEQYFGPGTRLTVT.

J is TRBJ1-2 and V is TRBV18, with D possibly TRBD1 on 5 matching bases. Germline CDR1 KGHSH, CDR2 LQKENI. There are 16 residues in the CDR3. Trimming removed 3 bases at V and 2 bases at J, with 16 bases between. CDR3 amino acids: CASSPGQGRANYGYTF. The CDR3 DNA reads as TGTGCCAGCTCACCGGGTCAGGGCAGGGCGAACTATGGCTACACCTTC. Full variable domain (remainder filled in from reference TRBV18 and TRBJ1-2): NAGVMQNPRHLVRRRGQEARLRCSPMKGHSHVYWYRQLPEEGLKFMVYLQKENIIDESGMPKERFSAEFPKEGPSILRIQQVVRGDSAAYFCASSPGQGRANYGYTFGSGTRLTVV.

This clone was found a few times. V usage is TRBV12-5 and J usage is TRBJ2-7; a possible D gene is TRBD2 (5 bases). V shed 3 bases and J shed 7 bases, with 13 bases lying between them. Germline V CDR1 and CDR2: LGHNT, FRNRAP. CDR3 length equals 13 residues. CDR3 in DNA: TGTGCTAGTGGTTTCGGCGGGTGGGGAGAGCAGTACTTC. Protein: CASGFGGWGEQYF.

The V and J genes are TRBV5-4 and TRBJ1-1, with 7 bases fitting TRBD1. Germline-derived CDR1 and CDR2 are SGHNT and YYREEE (reference sequence). The CDR3 length is 13 residues. Germline trimming cut 7 bases from V and 1 base from J; bases unmatched to any gene: 4. The CDR3 loop reads CASRDRANTEAFF. In nucleotides, the CDR3 is TGTGCCAGCCGGGACAGAGCGAACACTGAAGCTTTCTTT.

CDR3 bases: TGTGCCAGCAGCAGCGCCCAGTACACTGAAGCTTTCTTT. This encodes CASSSAQYTEAFF. This chain connects TRBV11-2 to TRBJ1-1; no firm D call. The CDR3 is 13 residues long. With 5 bases removed from V and 3 bases from J, the gap between germline ends came to 10 bases. Per the germline V gene, CDR1 is SGHAT and CDR2 is FQNNGV.

The gene calls are TRBV5-4 and TRBJ1-2, with 12 bases aligning to TRBD1. Germline assignment: CDR1 SGHNT and CDR2 YYREEE (reference sequence). The V and J ends lost 3 bases and 8 bases, in that order; junction bases with no gene match: 11. This CDR3 spans 16 amino acids. CDR3 bases: TGTGCCAGCAGCTCTCCTATAGGGACAGGGGGCCGCGGCTACACCTTC. Translation: CASSSPIGTGGRGYTF.

This clone was seen a handful of times. The chain uses TRBV7-9 and TRBJ2-1; D might be TRBD1 (6 bases). CDR3 length: 15 amino acids. Deletions cut 0 bases from V and 7 bases from J, with 13 bases between. Germline V gene lookup returns CDR1 SEHNR and CDR2 FQNEAQ (reference sequence). CDR3 region: CASSLARSGHNEQFF. CDR3 nucleotides: TGTGCCAGCAGCTTAGCTCGTTCGGGACATAATGAGCAGTTCTTC.

The chain recombines TRBV25-1 with TRBJ2-5, with 10 positions matching TRBD1. The CDR3 covers 15 residues. Trimming removed 4 bases from V and 5 bases from J; junction bases left unmatched: 7. Per germline, CDR1 MGHDK and CDR2 SYGVNS. The CDR3 region has the DNA TGTGCCAGCAGTGCGGGACAGGGGAGCCGGGAGACCCAGTACTTC. Translation gives CASSAGQGSRETQYF. Complete variable domain (other parts from reference TRBV25-1 and TRBJ2-5): EADIYQTPRYLVIGTGKKITLECSQTMGHDKMYWYQQDPGMELHLIHYSYGVNSTEKGDLSSESTVSRIRTEHFPLTLESARPSHTSQYLCASSAGQGSRETQYFGPGTRLLVL.

The V and J genes are TRBV19 and TRBJ1-1; D not certain. Germline loops: CDR1 LNHDA, CDR2 SQIVND (reference sequence). This CDR3 spans 13 amino acids. Between the trimmed V and J ends, which lost 10 bases and 1 base, there was a span of 13 bases. This chain's CDR3 is CANGEVGNTEAFF. Written as DNA, the CDR3 is TGTGCCAATGGGGAGGTCGGGAACACTGAAGCTTTCTTT.

CDR3 sequence (DNA): TGTGCCAGCAGTCCTAGGGGGGGCCCCGGGGAGCTGTTTTTT. This sequence encodes CASSPRGGPGELFF. This sequence joins TRBV25-1 and TRBJ2-2, with D possibly matching TRBD2 (7 bases). Germline CDR1 is MGHDK and CDR2 is SYGVNS. Trimming took 5 bases from V and 6 from J, leaving 13 bases between them. This CDR3 comprises 14 residues.

This rearrangement joins TRBV27 to TRBJ1-4, with D hard to call. Trimming shortened V by 3 bases and J by 5 bases, and 4 bases separated the two germline ends. The germline V gene has CDR1 MNHEY and CDR2 SMNVEV (reference sequence). The CDR3 spans 12 residues. The CDR3 DNA reads TGTGCCAGCAGTTTTCCGAATGAAAAACTGTTTTTT. Protein sequence: CASSFPNEKLFF.

In its sample, this clone was seen a few times. V usage is TRBV27 and J usage is TRBJ2-1, with no clear D. Looked up from germline, CDR1 is MNHEY and CDR2 is SMNVEV (reference sequence). V was pared by 1 base and J by 7 bases, with 5 bases between. The CDR3 runs to 12 residues. DNA for the CDR3: TGTGCCAGCAGTTTATTCGGGAATGAGCAGTTCTTC. Its protein product is CASSLFGNEQFF.

CDR3 in DNA: TGTGCCGCAACAGGTCGAGTGGATTCACCCCTCCACTTT. This codes for CAATGRVDSPLHF. This sequence joins TRBV10-3 and TRBJ1-6; TRBD1 might be the D (5 bases). V dropped 11 bases and J dropped 8 bases, with 16 bases sitting between them. CDR3 length: 13 residues. Germline CDR1 and CDR2: ENHRY and SYGVKD.

This clone has more than one count but fewer than ten. This chain links TRBV5-5 with TRBJ1-4; weak D call: TRBD1 (5 bases). The CDR3 spans 16 residues. V was clipped by 0 bases and J by 0 bases, with 9 bases between them. The germline V gene has CDR1 SGHKS and CDR2 YYEKEE (reference sequence). In DNA, the CDR3 is TGTGCCAGCAGCTTGGGACAGACAGCAACTAATGAAAAACTGTTTTTT. It codes for CASSLGQTATNEKLFF.

The chain couples TRBV30 to TRBJ1-1; D is undetermined. The CDR3 is 11 residues long. The germline V gene encodes CDR1 GTSNPN and CDR2 SVGIG (reference sequence). V gave up 5 bases and J gave up 0 bases, with 4 bases separating them. The CDR3 is CAWRVNTEAFF. The CDR3 DNA reads TGTGCCTGGCGAGTGAACACTGAAGCTTTCTTT.

As regards this clone: One end of the junction does not line up with germline, which may come from a read error. The gene calls are TRBV7-9 and TRBJ1-3; no clear D gene. Germline V CDR1 and CDR2: SEHNR, FQNEAQ (reference sequence). CDR3 length: 14 amino acids. This CDR3 reads CSSSLQQRRNTIYF. The CDR3, as DNA: TGTTCCAGCAGCTTACAGCAGCGGAGAAACACCATATATTTT.

The CDR3 sequence is CSVSGIPGSSGNTIYF. The CDR3, as DNA: TGCAGCGTTTCAGGCATCCCGGGGAGCTCTGGAAACACCATATATTTT. This chain joins TRBV29-1 and TRBJ1-3, with D unresolved. From germline, CDR1 is SQVTM and CDR2 ANQGSEA. Trimming cost V 5 bases and J 0 bases, with 17 bases left between them. The CDR3 spans 16 residues.

This clone was seen a single time. J is TRBJ2-2 and V is TRBV6-6; TRBD1 is a possible D gene (5 bases). V lost 6 bases and J lost 2, with 7 bases in between. The CDR3 has 13 residues. Germline V gene data show CDR1 as MNHNY and CDR2 as SVGAGI (reference sequence). For the CDR3, the DNA is TGTGCCAGCAGGACAGTAAACACCGGGGAGCTGTTTTTT. It codes for CASRTVNTGELFF.

This chain joins TRBV5-1 and TRBJ2-3, with D perhaps TRBD2 (7 bases). CDR3 length equals 15 residues. In germline, CDR1 is SGHRS, CDR2 YFSETQ. The germline V and J ends were trimmed by 1 base and 4 bases, with 13 bases remaining between them. This CDR3 is CASSLMGGAPDTQYF. The CDR3 DNA follows: TGCGCCAGCAGCTTGATGGGGGGGGCCCCAGATACGCAGTATTTT.

V is TRBV29-1 and J is TRBJ2-3, with TRBD2 matching 8 bases. The CDR3 contains 13 residues. With 7 bases clipped from V and 10 bases from J, the junction kept 13 bases outside the gene matches. Germline loops: CDR1 SQVTM, CDR2 ANQGSEA. The CDR3 nucleotides are TGCAGCGCAGTAGCGGGGTTGCTAAGATCGCAGTATTTT. Protein: CSAVAGLLRSQYF.

The rearrangement joins TRBV5-1 to TRBJ2-1; 7 bases are shared with TRBD1. CDR1 and CDR2 (germline): SGHRS, YFSETQ. Trimming removed 0 bases from V and 8 bases from J; junction bases left unmatched: 11. The CDR3 loop spans 16 amino acids. CDR3 region: CASSLARDRVRDEQFF. Here the CDR3 DNA reads TGCGCCAGCAGCTTGGCCCGTGACAGGGTAAGGGATGAGCAGTTCTTC.

The chain couples TRBV5-4 to TRBJ1-1, with 7 bases matching TRBD1. The ends lost 4 bases at V and 5 bases at J; junction bases unmatched: 5. The germline V gene has CDR1 SGHNT and CDR2 YYREEE (reference sequence). The CDR3 runs to 13 residues. CDR3: CASSPQGWTEAFF. DNA of the CDR3: TGTGCCAGCAGCCCACAGGGGTGGACTGAAGCTTTCTTT. Based on the CDR3 plus reference TRBV5-4 and TRBJ1-1, the full variable domain is ETGVTQSPTHLIKTRGQQVTLRCSSQSGHNTVSWYQQALGQGPQFIFQYYREEENGRGNFPPRFSGLQFPNYSSELNVNALELDDSALYLCASSPQGWTEAFFGQGTRLTVV.

The chain has TRBV5-5 and TRBJ1-6; 10 bases are a match to TRBD1. Germline V lookup: CDR1 SGHKS, CDR2 YYEKEE (reference sequence). The CDR3 extends over 15 amino acids. V shed 0 bases and J 13 bases; nucleotides not matched to a gene: 7. CDR3 in DNA: TGTGCCAGCAGCTTGGGGGACAGGGGATCCTCCCCCCTCCACTTT. Its protein product is CASSLGDRGSSPLHF. Full variable domain (outside the CDR3, taken from reference TRBV5-5 and TRBJ1-6): DAGVTQSPTHLIKTRGQQVTLRCSPISGHKSVSWYQQVLGQGPQFIFQYYEKEERGRGNFPDRFSARQFPNYSSELNVNALLLGDSALYLCASSLGDRGSSPLHFGNGTRLTVT.

The chain combines TRBV19 with TRBJ1-5, with a tentative D call TRBD1 (5 bases). V lost 5 bases, J lost 1 base, and 21 bases lay in between. This CDR3 comprises 18 residues. The germline V gene has CDR1 LNHDA and CDR2 SQIVND (reference sequence). For the CDR3, the DNA is TGTGCCAGTAGTTTCTTCCCCGGGGAGGGGTTGAGCAATCAGCCCCAGCATTTT. This sequence encodes CASSFFPGEGLSNQPQHF.

Here the CDR3 reads CASSLGFPETQYF. For the CDR3, the DNA is TGTGCCAGCAGTCTAGGTTTCCCAGAGACCCAGTACTTC. V and J are TRBV28 and TRBJ2-5; D gene ambiguous. CDR1 MDHEN and CDR2 SYDVKM come from the germline V gene. V was cut by 5 bases and J by 4 bases, with 11 bases left in between. The CDR3 loop spans 13 amino acids.